This TCR beta chain was observed in a study of blood T cells in healthy people across ages. Overall study context: Template switching caught about one barcoded beta molecule for each two T cells.

Each individual donor underwent a draw of about 9.1 milliliters of peripheral blood. This clonotype has just a few counts. Its antigen remains unidentified. Study-level results: Conclusively comparing naive with antigen-experienced cells was impossible with unsorted PBMCs.

In germline, CDR1 is SGHRS, CDR2 YFSETQ. The trim removed 0 bases at V and 6 bases at J, leaving 3 bases unmatched. This CDR3 has 14 amino acids. Sample-barcoded 5' priming and a J-beta primer mix drove a second PCR of roughly 7 to 11 cycles. A 12-random-nucleotide template-switch adaptor tagged each cDNA molecule. Each CDR3 protein gets one entry after TCRdb re-called the 5' RACE reads with MiXCR. The sample has roughly 730,000 distinct CDR3 sequences, roughly three fifths seen once. The sequence was obtained from a man aged 35 to 55 in good health. The sequenced material came from blood. V usage is TRBV5-1 and J usage is TRBJ1-2; 9 nucleotides line up with TRBD1. The DNA for the CDR3 is TGCGCCAGCAGCTTGGGACGGACAGGGGATGGCTACACCTTC. Translated, it gives CASSLGRTGDGYTF.